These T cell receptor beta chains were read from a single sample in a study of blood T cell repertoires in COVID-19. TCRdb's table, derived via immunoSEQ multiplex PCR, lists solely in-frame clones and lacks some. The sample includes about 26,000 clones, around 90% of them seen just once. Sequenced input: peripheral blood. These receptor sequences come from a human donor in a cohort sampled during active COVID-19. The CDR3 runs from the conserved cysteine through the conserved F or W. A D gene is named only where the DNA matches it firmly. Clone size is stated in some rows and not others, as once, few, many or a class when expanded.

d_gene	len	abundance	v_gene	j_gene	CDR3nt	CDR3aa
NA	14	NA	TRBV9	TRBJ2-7	TGTGCCAGCAGCGTAGGACAGTTCTCCTACGAGCAGTACTTC	CASSVGQFSYEQYF
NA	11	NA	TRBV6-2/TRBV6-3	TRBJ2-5	TGTGCCAGCAGTACGGGGGAGACCCAGTACTTC	CASSTGETQYF
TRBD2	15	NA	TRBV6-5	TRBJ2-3	TGTGCCAGCAGTCCCCTAGCGGGGGGCACAGATACGCAGTATTTT	CASSPLAGGTDTQYF
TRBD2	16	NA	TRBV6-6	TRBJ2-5	TGTGCCAGCAGTTACCCCTCGGGGGGGCTTAGAGAGACCCAGTACTTC	CASSYPSGGLRETQYF
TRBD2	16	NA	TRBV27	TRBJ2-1	TGTGCCAGCAGTGTCCCAGGACTAGCGGAAAACAATGAGCAGTTCTTC	CASSVPGLAENNEQFF
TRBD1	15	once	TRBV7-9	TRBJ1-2	TGTGCCAGCAGCCCTGGGACAGAATCAAACTATGGCTACACCTTC	CASSPGTESNYGYTF
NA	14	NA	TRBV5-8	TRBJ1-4	TGTGCCAGCAGCTTGGCCTGGGGGGATGAAAAACTGTTTTTT	CASSLAWGDEKLFF
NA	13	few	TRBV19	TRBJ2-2	TGTGCCAGTAGTATTAGGGGTTCCGGGGAGCTGTTTTTT	CASSIRGSGELFF
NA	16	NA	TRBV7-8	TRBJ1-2	TGTGCCAGCAGCTGGAGGGGAGGAGTATCTAACTATGGCTACACCTTC	CASSWRGGVSNYGYTF
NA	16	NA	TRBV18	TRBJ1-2	TGTGCCAGCTCACCAGAACCCCCGAAAGGGAGGAATGGCTACACCTTC	CASSPEPPKGRNGYTF
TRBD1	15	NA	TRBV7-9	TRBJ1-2	TGTGCCAGCAGCCCCGGGACAGGGGGTGACTATGGCTACACCTTC	CASSPGTGGDYGYTF
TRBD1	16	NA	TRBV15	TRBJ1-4	TGTGCCACCAGCCGCCGGAGGACAGGGTCTAATGAAAAACTGTTTTTT	CATSRRRTGSNEKLFF
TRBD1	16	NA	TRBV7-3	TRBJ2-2	TGTGCCAGCAGCTTACTAAGAGGGACAGCCACCGGGGAGCTGTTTTTT	CASSLLRGTATGELFF
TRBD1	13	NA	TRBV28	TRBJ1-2	TGTGCCAGCAGTCCCCAGGGGGGTTATGGCTACACCTTC	CASSPQGGYGYTF
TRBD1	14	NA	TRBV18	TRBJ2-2	TGTGCCAGCTCCATCCAGGGGGCCCCCGGGGAGCTGTTTTTT	CASSIQGAPGELFF
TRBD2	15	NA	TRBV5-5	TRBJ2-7	TGTGCCAGCAGCTTGTCCCTAGCGGGAGTTTACGAGCAGTACTTC	CASSLSLAGVYEQYF
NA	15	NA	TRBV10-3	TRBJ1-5	TGTGCCATCGGAAACGTACAGGGAACCGATCAGCCCCAGCATTTT	CAIGNVQGTDQPQHF
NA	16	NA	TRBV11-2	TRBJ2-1	TGTGCCAGCAGCTTAGTGGTTAGCGCCAAAGTCAATGAGCAGTTCTTC	CASSLVVSAKVNEQFF
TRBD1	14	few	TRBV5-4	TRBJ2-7	TGTGCCAGCAGCTTTCCGGGACAGGACTACGAGCAGTACTTC	CASSFPGQDYEQYF
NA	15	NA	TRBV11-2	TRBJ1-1	TGTGCCAGCAGCTTATATGGGGAGGGGAATACTGAAGCTTTCTTT	CASSLYGEGNTEAFF
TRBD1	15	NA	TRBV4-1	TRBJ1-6	TGCGCCAGCAGCCAACCCCAGGGGGCAGTGTCACCCCTCCACTTT	CASSQPQGAVSPLHF
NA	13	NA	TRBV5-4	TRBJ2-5	TGTGCCAGCAGCCTCCACTCCCGAGAGACCCAGTACTTC	CASSLHSRETQYF
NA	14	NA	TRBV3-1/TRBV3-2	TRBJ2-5	TGTGCCAGCAGCGGGGACAACTTTATTGGTACCCAGTACTTC	CASSGDNFIGTQYF
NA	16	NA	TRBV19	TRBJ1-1	TGTGCCAGTAGCGGAGGCTTCCAAACACCGAACACTGAAGCTTTCTTT	CASSGGFQTPNTEAFF
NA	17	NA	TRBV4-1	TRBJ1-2	TGCGCCAGCAGCCCCACCTTTACAGGGAACCTACCCTATGGCTACACCTTC	CASSPTFTGNLPYGYTF
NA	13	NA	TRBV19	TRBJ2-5	TGTGCCAGTAGTAGGGGGGGCCTGGAGACCCAGTACTTC	CASSRGGLETQYF
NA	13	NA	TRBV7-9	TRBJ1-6	TGTGCCAGCAGCCTAGAGCCTTATTCACCCCTCCACTTT	CASSLEPYSPLHF
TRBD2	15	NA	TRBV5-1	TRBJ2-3	TGCGCCAGCAGCCCGACTAGCGGGGTCTCAGATACGCAGTATTTT	CASSPTSGVSDTQYF
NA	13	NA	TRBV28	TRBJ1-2	TGTGCCAGCAGTTTAGGACAGACCTATGGCTACACCTTC	CASSLGQTYGYTF
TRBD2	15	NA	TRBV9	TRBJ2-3	TGTGCCAGCAGCCGGGGGGGAGTTAGCACAGATACGCAGTATTTT	CASSRGGVSTDTQYF
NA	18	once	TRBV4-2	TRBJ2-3	TGTGCCAGCAGCCAAGCGGGCCAGTGGGGAGCTCGGGCAGATACGCAGTATTTT	CASSQAGQWGARADTQYF
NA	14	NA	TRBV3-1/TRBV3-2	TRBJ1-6	TGTGCCAGCAGCCTTTTTACAGGGAATTCACCCCTCCACTTT	CASSLFTGNSPLHF
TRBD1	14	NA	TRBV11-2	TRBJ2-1	TGTGCCAGCAGCCCCTGGACAGGGGGCAATGAGCAGTTCTTC	CASSPWTGGNEQFF
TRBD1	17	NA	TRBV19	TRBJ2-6	TGTGCCAGTACCCAGACAGGGGGCTTTTTTGGGGCCAACGTCCTGACTTTC	CASTQTGGFFGANVLTF
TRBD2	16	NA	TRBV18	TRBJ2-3	TGTGCCAGCGCGCGGGGGGCTAGCGGGGGCACAGATACGCAGTATTTT	CASARGASGGTDTQYF
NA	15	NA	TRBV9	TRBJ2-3	TGTGCCAGCAGCTTAGGGCCCGAGGGCACAGATACGCAGTATTTT	CASSLGPEGTDTQYF
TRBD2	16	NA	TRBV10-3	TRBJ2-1	TGTGCCATCAGTGGGAAGACTAGCGGGATCAACAATGAGCAGTTCTTC	CAISGKTSGINNEQFF
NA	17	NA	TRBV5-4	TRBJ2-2	TGTGCCAGCAGCTTGGGGGGCGGGGTACGAGGCACCGGGGAGCTGTTTTTT	CASSLGGGVRGTGELFF
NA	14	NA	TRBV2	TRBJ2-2	TGTGCCAGCAGTGCGGGAAGGAACACCGGGGAGCTGTTTTTT	CASSAGRNTGELFF
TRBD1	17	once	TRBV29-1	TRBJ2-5	TGCAGCGTTGAAGATATGGGCGACAGGGGAAGGTCAGAGACCCAGTACTTC	CSVEDMGDRGRSETQYF
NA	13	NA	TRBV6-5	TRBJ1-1	TGTGCCAGCAGTTACACAGGGTACACTGAAGCTTTCTTT	CASSYTGYTEAFF
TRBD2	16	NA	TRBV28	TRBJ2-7	TGTGCCAGCAATAGACTAGCGGGAAGGAGCTCCTACGAGCAGTACTTC	CASNRLAGRSSYEQYF
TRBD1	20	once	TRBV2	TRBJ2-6	TGTGCCAGCAGTGTCCCCCTACGGACAGGGGCGCACTCTGGGGCCAACGTCCTGACTTTC	CASSVPLRTGAHSGANVLTF
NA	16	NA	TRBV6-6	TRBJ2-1	TGTGCCAGCAGTTACTCTGCCCCCAGGGCTGGGGGGGAGCAGTTCTTC	CASSYSAPRAGGEQFF
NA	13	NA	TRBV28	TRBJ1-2	TGTGCCAGTCTAGCCCCGGCTAACTATGGCTACACCTTC	CASLAPANYGYTF
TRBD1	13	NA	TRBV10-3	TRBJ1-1	TGTGCCATCAGAGGGACAGGAAACACTGAAGCTTTCTTT	CAIRGTGNTEAFF
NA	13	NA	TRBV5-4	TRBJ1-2	TGTGCCAGCAGCTTGGACAGGGCCTATGGCTACACCTTC	CASSLDRAYGYTF
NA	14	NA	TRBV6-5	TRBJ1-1	NA	CASSSHSWGGGTFF
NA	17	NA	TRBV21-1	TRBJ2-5	TGTGCCAGCAGCAAAGCCCGGTTGGGAGTCTTTGAGGAGACCCAGTACTTC	CASSKARLGVFEETQYF
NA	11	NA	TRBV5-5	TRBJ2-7	TGTGCCAGCACCGACTACTACGAGCAGTACTTC	CASTDYYEQYF
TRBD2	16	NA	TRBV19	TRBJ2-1	TGTGCCAGTAGCCACTACGCGGGAGTCTCCTACAATGAGCAGTTCTTC	CASSHYAGVSYNEQFF